This T cell receptor beta chain was recovered during a study of blood T cell repertoires in COVID-19. Sequenced by immunoSEQ multiplex PCR; TCRdb stores in-frame clones only, minus some. The sample records about 250,000 clones, about 91% being singletons. The CDR3 loop spans 16 amino acids. Germline V gives CDR1 MNHEY, CDR2 SMNVEV (reference sequence). J lost 5 bases, V lost 5 bases, and 12 bases had no gene match. The chain combines TRBV27 with TRBJ1-3, with 7 positions matching TRBD1. The source is a woman aged 30 to 39 with COVID-19, enrolled during active disease. The sample consisted of peripheral blood. CDR3 DNA sequence: TGTGCCAGCAGTGAGAGACCCGGGACAGCTCGAAACACCATATATTTT. Translating gives CASSERPGTARNTIYF.